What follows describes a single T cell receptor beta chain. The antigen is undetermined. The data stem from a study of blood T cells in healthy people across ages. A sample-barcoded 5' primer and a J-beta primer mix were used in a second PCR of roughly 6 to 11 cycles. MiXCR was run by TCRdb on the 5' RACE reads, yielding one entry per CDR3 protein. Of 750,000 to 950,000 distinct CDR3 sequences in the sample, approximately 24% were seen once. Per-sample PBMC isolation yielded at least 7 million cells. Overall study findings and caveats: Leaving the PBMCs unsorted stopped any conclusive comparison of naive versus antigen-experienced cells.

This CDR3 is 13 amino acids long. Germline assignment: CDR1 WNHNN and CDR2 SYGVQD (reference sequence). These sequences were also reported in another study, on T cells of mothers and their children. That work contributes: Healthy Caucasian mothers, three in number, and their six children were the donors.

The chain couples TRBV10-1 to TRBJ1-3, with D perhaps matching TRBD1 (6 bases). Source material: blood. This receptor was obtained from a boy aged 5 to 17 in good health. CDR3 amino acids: CTTRQEPGNTIYF. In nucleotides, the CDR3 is TGCACCACCCGACAGGAGCCTGGAAACACCATATATTTT.